The 18 T cell receptor beta chains reported below all come from one sample, sequenced in a study of T cell responses to AZD1222 COVID-19 vaccine. Some clones are missing from TCRdb's copy, which holds only in-frame ones; the method was immunoSEQ multiplex PCR. The sample yields under 130,000 clones, 82% seen once. The sequencing used peripheral blood, collected on day 0 of AZD1222 vaccination. The receptor set was obtained from an adult in good health.

The gene calls are TRBV5-1 and TRBJ2-5; 11 bases fit TRBD1. The ends lost 4 bases at V and 4 bases at J; junction bases unmatched: 9. CDR1 and CDR2 (germline): SGHRS, YFSETQ. The CDR3 runs to 16 residues. CDR3 sequence: CASSIAGQGARETQYF. The CDR3 DNA reads TGCGCCAGCAGCATCGCCGGACAGGGGGCTCGAGAGACCCAGTACTTC.

The rearrangement links TRBV9 to TRBJ2-3; 11 bases are shared with TRBD2. Trimming at V came to 3 bases and at J to 4 bases, leaving 10 bases not matched to a gene. Germline CDR1 reads SGDLS; CDR2 reads YYNGEE. This CDR3 region has 17 residues. The CDR3 bases are TGTGCCAGCAGCGGAACGATAGCGGGGGGGGACGCAGATACGCAGTATTTT. It codes for CASSGTIAGGDADTQYF.

This chain joins TRBV30 and TRBJ1-2; the D gene is possibly TRBD1 (6 bases). There are 14 residues in the CDR3. V was pared by 0 bases and J by 1 base, with 9 bases between. The germline gives CDR1 GTSNPN, CDR2 SVGIG (reference sequence). The CDR3, as DNA: TGTGCCTGGAGTGTGGACAGAAATAACTATGGCTACACCTTC. Amino acids: CAWSVDRNNYGYTF.

This chain joins TRBV7-9 and TRBJ1-1; 9 bases fit TRBD1. Germline V gene sequence: CDR1 SEHNR, CDR2 FQNEAQ (reference sequence). Unmatched junction bases numbered 15, after V lost 5 bases and J lost 5 bases. The CDR3 loop spans 17 amino acids. The CDR3 spells CASSPHTGGARGTEAFF. CDR3 nucleotides: TGTGCCAGCAGCCCCCATACAGGGGGCGCGAGGGGGACTGAAGCTTTCTTT.

The chain couples TRBV6-5 to TRBJ2-1, with D unclear. Germline CDR1 MNHEY, CDR2 SVGAGI. V lost 2 bases, J lost 5 bases, and 4 bases lay in between. The CDR3 length is 12 residues. CDR3 in DNA: TGTGCCAGCAGTTACAGAGACAATGAGCAGTTCTTC. Translating it yields CASSYRDNEQFF.

The V gene is TRBV6-1, the J gene TRBJ2-3; 11 bases agree with TRBD2. Per germline, CDR1 MNHNS and CDR2 SASEGT. The V gene end was trimmed by 2 bases and the J gene end by 4 bases; junction bases not matched to a gene: 2. The CDR3 is 15 residues long. The CDR3 region has the DNA TGTGCCAGCAGTGAATTTAGCGGGGGGGCAGATACGCAGTATTTT. It codes for CASSEFSGGADTQYF.

The chain recombines TRBV5-6 with TRBJ2-7; possibly TRBD1 or TRBD2 for D (6 bases each). The V end was cut by 4 bases, the J end by 6 bases, with 20 bases between. Germline assignment: CDR1 SGHDT and CDR2 YYEEEE. The CDR3 covers 15 residues. CDR3 sequence (DNA): TGTGCCAGCAGCCGGGGGACGGCCCTCAGGGGCGAGCAGTACTTC. This codes for CASSRGTALRGEQYF.

The chain combines TRBV5-4 with TRBJ2-1; D call uncertain. The germline V and J ends were trimmed by 0 bases and 7 bases, with 14 bases remaining between them. Germline V lookup: CDR1 SGHNT, CDR2 YYREEE (reference sequence). There are 15 residues in the CDR3. CDR3 nucleotide sequence: TGTGCCAGCAGCTTGGTTCAGGCTGGTAAAAATGAGCAGTTCTTC. Residues: CASSLVQAGKNEQFF.

The V call is TRBV6-2 or TRBV6-3, the J call TRBJ2-1; D gene unclear. Germline assignment: CDR1 MNHEY and CDR2 SVGEGT. This CDR3 spans 17 amino acids. Deletions cut 1 base from V and 5 bases from J, with 18 bases between. The CDR3 DNA reads TGTGCCAGCAGTTACTTCCCTGAAGTCGTTAGAAACAATGAGCAGTTCTTC. Translating gives CASSYFPEVVRNNEQFF.

J is TRBJ1-2 and V is TRBV4-3; perhaps TRBD1 as D (6 bases). The CDR3 sequence is 18 residues long. CDR1 and CDR2 (germline): LGHNA, YSLEER. Trimming cost V 0 bases and J 5 bases, with 22 bases left between them. The CDR3 reads CASSQDLQGPPGPYGYTF. The CDR3, as DNA: TGCGCCAGCAGCCAAGATCTTCAGGGGCCGCCTGGTCCGTATGGCTACACCTTC.

V and J are TRBV19 and TRBJ1-2, with a tentative D call TRBD1 (5 bases). Trimming took off 6 bases at V and 1 base at J, with 15 bases between the two ends. The CDR3 totals 15 residues. Germline V gene lookup returns CDR1 LNHDA and CDR2 SQIVND (reference sequence). CDR3 sequence (DNA): TGTGCCAGTAGCCCCGGGGCCGGGCATAACTATGGCTACACCTTC. Translation gives CASSPGAGHNYGYTF. Drawing the rest from reference TRBV19 and TRBJ1-2, the complete variable domain is DGGITQSPKYLFRKEGQNVTLSCEQNLNHDAMYWYRQDPGQGLRLIYYSQIVNDFQKGDIAEGYSVSREKKESFPLTVTSAQKNPTAFYLCASSPGAGHNYGYTFGSGTRLTVV.

This clone was found a few times. This chain links TRBV4-1 with TRBJ1-2; maybe TRBD1 (5 bases). The germline gives CDR1 MGHRA, CDR2 YSYEKL. There are 15 residues in the CDR3. V lost 0 bases to trimming and J lost 4 bases, with 12 bases between them. CDR3 loop: CASSQEDRATYGYTF. In nucleotides, the CDR3 is TGCGCCAGCAGCCAAGAAGACAGAGCAACCTATGGCTACACCTTC.

This clone was seen just once. The V gene is TRBV18, the J gene TRBJ1-1; D gene uncertain. V lost 6 bases to trimming and J lost 5 bases, with 16 bases between them. The CDR3 covers 14 residues. Germline CDR1 KGHSH, CDR2 LQKENI. CDR3 in amino acids: CASSVAESATEAFF. CDR3 coding DNA: TGTGCCAGCTCGGTAGCCGAATCGGCGACTGAAGCTTTCTTT.

This clone was counted between two and nine times. The V call is TRBV12-3 or TRBV12-4, the J call TRBJ1-6; 7 bases map to TRBD1. CDR3 length equals 13 residues. The J segment lost 6 bases and the V segment lost 5 bases, leaving 1 base of the junction unmatched. The chain's CDR3 is CASSGQVNSPLHF. CDR3 bases: TGTGCCAGCAGTGGACAGGTTAATTCACCCCTCCACTTT.

V usage is TRBV6-1 and J usage is TRBJ2-2; the D is unclear. The CDR3 covers 15 residues. V lost 2 bases, J lost 8 bases, and 15 bases lay in between. Germline-derived CDR1 and CDR2 are MNHNS and SASEGT. CDR3 in DNA: TGTGCCAGCAGTGAACAAATAACAACTCCGGGGGAGCTGTTTTTT. Translating it yields CASSEQITTPGELFF.

The chain uses TRBV7-2 and TRBJ2-1; D could derive from TRBD1 or TRBD2 (6 bases each). The V gene's germline CDR1 is SGHTA and CDR2 FQGNSA. Trimming took 5 bases from V and 6 from J, leaving 14 bases between them. CDR3 length equals 14 residues. The CDR3 nucleotides are TGTGCCAGCAGCACGTCGGGGGCCGCCAATGAGCAGTTCTTC. Its protein is CASSTSGAANEQFF.

V gene TRBV5-6 combines with J gene TRBJ1-1, with D possibly TRBD1 on 6 matching bases. The CDR3 has 15 amino acids. Germline CDR1 reads SGHDT; CDR2 reads YYEEEE. The ends were cut back, 4 bases at V and 7 bases at J, with 20 bases in the middle. In nucleotides, the CDR3 is TGTGCCAGCAGCCTAACCTCACGCCAGGGGAATGAAGCTTTCTTT. It yields the protein CASSLTSRQGNEAFF.

The chain links TRBV5-4 to TRBJ2-7, with 8 nucleotides matching TRBD1. The V and J ends lost 4 bases and 3 bases, in that order; junction bases with no gene match: 6. This CDR3 has 14 residues. From germline, CDR1 is SGHNT and CDR2 YYREEE (reference sequence). The CDR3 bases are TGTGCCAGCAGCCTACAGGGGGAGTTCTACGAGCAGTACTTC. Translating it yields CASSLQGEFYEQYF.